What follows are 4 T cell receptor beta chains derived from one specimen sequenced in a study of blood T cell repertoires in COVID-19. TCRdb's copy holds only in-frame clones and misses some; the assay was immunoSEQ multiplex PCR. The profile shows 120,000 to 150,000 clones, approximately 88% of them singletons. The sample taken for sequencing was PBMCs or T cells enriched from blood (not recorded which). Receptors originate from a woman younger than 45 with acute COVID-19.

The chain joins TRBV2 to TRBJ1-2, with 7 bases matching TRBD1. The trim removed 6 bases at V and 4 bases at J, leaving 5 bases unmatched. The CDR3 is made up of 13 amino acids. Germline assignment: CDR1 SNHLY and CDR2 FYNNEI. The CDR3 reads CASRTGTAYGYTF. The CDR3 nucleotides are TGTGCCAGCAGGACCGGGACAGCCTATGGCTACACCTTC.

As regards this clone: Germline and junction disagree at one end, which may indicate a read error. The chain combines TRBV6-5 with TRBJ2-1; 8 nucleotides line up with TRBD2. This CDR3 contains 12 residues. Germline loops: CDR1 MNHEY, CDR2 SVGAGI. The CDR3 loop is CASRLADTSFLF. CDR3 DNA sequence: TGTGCCAGCAGACTAGCGGACACTAGCTTTCTCTTC.

The rearrangement uses TRBV18 and TRBJ1-3; D might be TRBD1 (5 bases). This CDR3 is built from 17 residues. Trimming removed 3 bases at V and 2 bases at J, with 17 bases between. CDR1 and CDR2 (germline): KGHSH, LQKENI. The CDR3 region is CASSPVTEGLAGNTIYF. The CDR3, as DNA: TGTGCCAGCTCACCCGTGACGGAGGGGCTGGCTGGAAACACCATATATTTT.

The V and J genes are TRBV10-3 and TRBJ2-7, with 14 positions matching TRBD2. The V and J ends lost 0 bases and 2 bases, in that order; junction bases with no gene match: 6. The CDR3 runs 18 residues. The germline CDR1 and CDR2 sequences are ENHRY and SYGVKD. The CDR3, as DNA: TGTGCCATCAGTGAGTCAGGGACTAGCGGGAGTATCACCTACGAGCAGTACTTC. This codes for CAISESGTSGSITYEQYF.